Listed below are T cell receptor beta chains from one sample, sequenced in a study of shared clonotypes between healthy human individuals. This table comes from immunoSEQ multiplex PCR, and its TCRdb copy is limited to in-frame clones, with some not included. The data contain around 430,000 clones, roughly 80% of them singletons. Sequencing was performed on PBMCs. Receptors originate from a woman aged 40 to 55 in good health. Some clones in this sample may be carry-over from other donors' samples. Each CDR3 is given with its conserved first and last residue. D genes are given only for firm matches. Size is stated for part of the rows, as once, few or many counts, or as a class when the clone is expanded.

d_call,v_call,j_call,clone_size,cdr3_aa,cdr3_nt
-,TRBV6-5,TRBJ1-4,-,CATRRGTSEKLFF,TGTGCCACCCGACGGGGGACGTCTGAAAAACTGTTTTTT
-,TRBV30,TRBJ1-5,-,CAWSGARRNQPQHF,TGTGCCTGGAGTGGCGCACGGAGGAATCAGCCCCAGCATTTT
-,TRBV27,TRBJ2-7,-,CASSSSGSATYEQYF,TGTGCCAGCAGTTCCTCCGGGTCGGCCACTTACGAGCAGTACTTC
TRBD1,TRBV19,TRBJ1-1,-,CASTNRGMNTEAFF,TGTGCCAGTACCAACAGGGGAATGAACACTGAAGCTTTCTTT
TRBD1,TRBV7-8,TRBJ1-4,-,CASSPRDRGREKLFF,TGTGCCAGCAGTCCCCGGGACAGGGGGCGAGAAAAACTGTTTTTT
-,TRBV6-1,TRBJ1-5,-,CASSGGGEAVIYSNQPQHF,TGTGCCAGCAGTGGGGGAGGGGAGGCCGTTATATATAGCAATCAGCCCCAGCATTTT
-,TRBV7-2,TRBJ1-2,-,CASSLRPIIRSNYGYTF,TGTGCCAGCAGCTTACGGCCCATCATCAGATCTAACTATGGCTACACCTTC
-,TRBV5-8,TRBJ2-1,-,CASSLYTGEQFF,TGTGCCAGCAGCTTGTACACTGGGGAGCAGTTCTTC
-,TRBV10-2,TRBJ2-7,-,CASTTRGTRWEQYF,TGCGCCAGCACCACCCGGGGCACCCGTTGGGAGCAGTACTTC
TRBD2,TRBV4-2,TRBJ2-1,-,CASKIAGGPDNEQFF,TGTGCCAGCAAAATAGCGGGAGGCCCCGACAATGAGCAGTTCTTC
TRBD2,TRBV7-2,TRBJ2-7,-,CASGLAGLYEQYF,TGTGCCAGCGGGCTAGCGGGGCTCTACGAGCAGTACTTC
-,TRBV7-9,TRBJ2-5,-,CASSLGAARETQYF,TGTGCCAGCAGCTTAGGGGCAGCAAGAGAGACCCAGTACTTC
-,TRBV30,TRBJ2-1,-,CACGQPGEQFF,TGTGCCTGTGGACAGCCCGGGGAGCAGTTCTTC
TRBD2,TRBV27,TRBJ2-7,-,CASSLGTSGTTEQYF,TGTGCCAGCAGTTTAGGGACTAGCGGGACTACTGAGCAGTACTTC
TRBD2,TRBV7-3,TRBJ2-1,-,CASSPSSGGYNEQFF,TGTGCCAGCAGCCCCTCTAGCGGGGGTTACAATGAGCAGTTCTTC
-,TRBV9,TRBJ1-2,-,CASSVEPGQHYGYTF,TGTGCCAGCAGCGTAGAACCAGGACAGCACTATGGCTACACCTTC
TRBD2,TRBV4-2,TRBJ2-1,-,CASSQEPGLAGGWQFF,TGTGCCAGCAGCCAAGAACCGGGACTAGCGGGAGGATGGCAGTTCTTC
-,TRBV28,TRBJ1-3,once,CASSLRYRDPGNTIYF,TGTGCCAGCAGTTTAAGGTATAGGGATCCTGGAAACACCATATATTTT
TRBD1,TRBV15,TRBJ2-5,-,CATSRTPSGQGGSQYF,TGTGCCACCAGCAGAACACCCTCAGGACAGGGGGGATCCCAGTACTTC
-,TRBV2,TRBJ1-1,-,CASSVGGASMNTEAFF,TGTGCCAGCTCCGTGGGGGGTGCCTCAATGAACACTGAAGCTTTCTTT
TRBD1,TRBV4-3,TRBJ2-7,once,CASSQGTGSDYEQYF,TGCGCCAGCAGCCAAGGGACAGGGAGTGACTACGAGCAGTACTTC
-,TRBV11-3,TRBJ1-1,-,CASSLSGYGTEAFF,TGTGCCAGCAGCTTATCAGGGTATGGGACTGAAGCTTTCTTT
TRBD1,TRBV2,TRBJ1-1,-,CASNPDRAGTEAFF,TGTGCCAGCAATCCGGACAGGGCCGGGACCGAAGCTTTCTTT
-,TRBV9,TRBJ2-3,-,CASSVGVTDTQYF,TGTGCCAGCAGCGTTGGTGTCACAGATACGCAGTATTTT
TRBD2,TRBV18,TRBJ2-1,-,CASSPRLAGGHNEQFF,TGTGCCAGCTCACCACGGCTAGCGGGAGGTCACAATGAGCAGTTCTTC
-,TRBV28,TRBJ1-2,-,CASSLMEGREGGYTF,TGTGCCAGCAGTTTGATGGAGGGACGGGAGGGTGGCTACACCTTC
TRBD1,TRBV30,TRBJ1-2,-,CAWSVGGGGYTF,TGTGCCTGGAGTGTAGGGGGCGGTGGCTACACCTTC
-,TRBV30,TRBJ2-7,-,CAWSDRYEQYF,TGTGCCTGGAGTGATCGTTACGAGCAGTACTTC
-,TRBV2,TRBJ1-1,-,CASSEWGGANTEAFF,TGTGCCAGCAGTGAATGGGGGGGAGCGAACACTGAAGCTTTCTTT
TRBD1,TRBV7-8,TRBJ1-5,-,CASSLARQGGKPQHF,TGTGCCAGCAGCTTAGCCCGACAGGGAGGGAAGCCCCAGCATTTT
-,TRBV21-1,TRBJ2-7,once,CASSKGRASGMADYEQYF,TGTGCCAGCAGCAAAGGGCGGGCTAGCGGGATGGCGGACTACGAGCAGTACTTC
-,TRBV4-3,TRBJ1-4,-,CASSQEREVGEKLFF,TGCGCCAGCAGCCAAGAGAGGGAGGTAGGGGAAAAACTGTTTTTT
-,TRBV7-2,TRBJ2-1,-,CASSSQGSYNEQFF,TGTGCCAGCAGCTCACAGGGTTCCTACAATGAGCAGTTCTTC
-,TRBV7-6,TRBJ2-1,-,CASSPQMSDWHNEQFF,TGTGCCAGCAGCCCGCAAATGTCAGACTGGCACAATGAGCAGTTCTTC
TRBD1,TRBV11-2,TRBJ2-7,-,CASSLGQGLYEQYF,TGTGCCAGCAGCTTGGGACAGGGGCTCTACGAGCAGTACTTC
TRBD2,TRBV2,TRBJ2-3,-,CASSGVSGRTDTQYF,TGTGCCAGCAGTGGCGTTAGCGGGAGGACAGATACGCAGTATTTT
-,TRBV18,TRBJ2-5,-,CASSLGIDETQYF,TGTGCCAGCTCACTTGGTATCGACGAGACCCAGTACTTC
TRBD1,TRBV7-9,TRBJ2-1,once,CASRPGFRGPVYNEQFF,TGTGCCAGCAGACCCGGATTCAGGGGGCCGGTCTACAATGAGCAGTTCTTC
TRBD1,TRBV6-1,TRBJ1-1,-,CASSVYRGNTEAFF,TGTGCCAGCAGTGTTTACAGGGGGAACACTGAAGCTTTCTTT
-,TRBV4-1,TRBJ2-7,-,CASSQGGRDSSYEQYF,TGCGCCAGCAGCCAAGGGGGGCGAGATAGCTCCTACGAGCAGTACTTC
TRBD2,TRBV9,TRBJ2-1,-,CASSGASGSHNEQFF,TGTGCCAGCAGTGGAGCTAGCGGGAGTCACAATGAGCAGTTCTTC
-,TRBV28,TRBJ1-1,few,CASRSQGREAFF,TGTGCCAGCAGGTCACAGGGTCGTGAAGCTTTCTTT
-,TRBV9,TRBJ2-2,-,CASSAYSRGTGELFF,TGTGCCAGCAGCGCATACTCTAGGGGGACCGGGGAGCTGTTTTTT
-,TRBV4-3,TRBJ1-4,-,CASSQDLRGLEKLFF,TGCGCCAGCAGCCAAGATCTTCGGGGGCTTGAAAAACTGTTTTTT
-,TRBV5-8,TRBJ2-7,-,CATASPYSYEQYF,TGTGCCACCGCGTCCCCCTACTCCTACGAGCAGTACTTC
TRBD1,TRBV30,TRBJ2-7,-,CAWSVTGTEPYEQYF,TGTGCCTGGAGTGTGACCGGGACAGAGCCCTACGAGCAGTACTTC
-,TRBV5-1,TRBJ2-7,-,CASTWEQGEQYF,TGCGCCAGCACCTGGGAACAGGGAGAGCAGTACTTC
-,TRBV21-1,TRBJ2-3,-,CASSKVLDRGRRTDTQYF,TGTGCCAGCAGCAAAGTACTGGACAGGGGGCGGCGGACAGATACGCAGTATTTT
-,TRBV5-6,TRBJ1-1,few,CASSLNTEAFF,TGTGCCAGCAGCCTGAACACTGAAGCTTTCTTT
TRBD2,TRBV11-2,TRBJ2-1,-,CASSLGGGGEQFF,TGTGCCAGCAGCTTAGGTGGCGGGGGTGAGCAGTTCTTC